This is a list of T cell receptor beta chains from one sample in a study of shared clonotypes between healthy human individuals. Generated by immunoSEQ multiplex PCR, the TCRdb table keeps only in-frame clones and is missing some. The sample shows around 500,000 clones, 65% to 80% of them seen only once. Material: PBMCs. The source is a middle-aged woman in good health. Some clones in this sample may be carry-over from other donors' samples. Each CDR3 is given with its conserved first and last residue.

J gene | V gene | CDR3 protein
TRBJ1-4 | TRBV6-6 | CASHRRTNEKLFF
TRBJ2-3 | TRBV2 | CASSEVSGATTDTQYF
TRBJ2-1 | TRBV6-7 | CASSYGVLSPSRFF
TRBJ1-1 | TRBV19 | CASMVRGTTEAFF
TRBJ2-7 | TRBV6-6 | CASSTWPGPSYEQYF
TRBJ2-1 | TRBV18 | CASSPPGLAGYNEQFF
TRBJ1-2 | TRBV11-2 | CASSRQGGNGYTF
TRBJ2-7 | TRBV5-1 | CASSLGQVEQYF
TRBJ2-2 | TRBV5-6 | CASSREVSANTGELYF
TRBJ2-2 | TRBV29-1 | CSVVGTGGPGELFF
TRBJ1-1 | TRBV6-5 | CASSYSGRNTEAFF
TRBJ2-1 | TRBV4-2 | CASSQDTGLNEQFF
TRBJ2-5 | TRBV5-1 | CASSLGVLRGSLETQYF
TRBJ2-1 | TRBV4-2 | CASSPGTSSYNEQFF
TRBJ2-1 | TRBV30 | CASGREGRNEQFF